Shown below are 16 T cell receptor beta chains from a single sample sequenced in a study of early T cells in non-severe SARS-CoV-2 infection. TCRdb redid the calling of the 5' RACE reads with MiXCR, one entry per CDR3 protein. The profile shows tens of thousands of distinct CDR3 sequences, 9% to 15% of them singletons. The material sequenced was whole blood, taken at baseline. All receptors derive from an adult who was a healthcare worker with PCR-confirmed SARS-CoV-2 infection or an uninfected control (not recorded which). The donor label of this sample is uncertain.

This clonotype was observed a handful of times. The gene calls are TRBV7-6 and TRBJ2-5; D gene ambiguous. This CDR3 contains 15 residues. V was clipped by 0 bases and J by 5 bases, with 13 bases between them. The germline V gene encodes CDR1 SGHVS and CDR2 FNYEAQ. The CDR3 bases are TGTGCCAGCAGCTTAGCGCGATACGGCGGTGAGACCCAGTACTTC. The encoded protein is CASSLARYGGETQYF.

This clonotype was detected a few times. V is TRBV11-2 and J is TRBJ1-2; TRBD1 might be the D (5 bases). Germline V gene data show CDR1 as SGHAT and CDR2 as FQNNGV. The CDR3 consists of 14 residues. Between the trimmed V and J ends, which lost 5 bases and 4 bases, there was a span of 14 bases. CDR3 nucleotides: TGTGCCAGCAGCCTGATGGGGGGTTTCTATGGCTACACCTTC. As protein: CASSLMGGFYGYTF.

This clonotype has a count of ten or more. The chain uses TRBV6-2 or TRBV6-3 and TRBJ1-2; TRBD1 agrees at 8 bases. The CDR3 length is 14 residues. V gave up 6 bases and J gave up 4 bases; unmatched junction bases: 7. The germline V gene encodes CDR1 MNHEY and CDR2 SVGEGT. The CDR3 spells CASSTQGAVYGYTF. The CDR3 DNA reads TGTGCCAGCAGCACTCAGGGGGCTGTCTATGGCTACACCTTC.

J is TRBJ2-3 and V is TRBV7-6; TRBD2 aligns across 7 bases. This CDR3 spans 14 amino acids. Losses at the gene ends were 4 bases for V and 3 bases for J; bases not matched to a gene: 4. Per germline, CDR1 SGHVS and CDR2 FNYEAQ. The CDR3 DNA reads TGTGCCAGCAGCTCCGGGAGGACGACAGATACGCAGTATTTT. It yields the protein CASSSGRTTDTQYF.

This clonotype was observed many times. The chain uses TRBV4-1 and TRBJ2-1; 7 bases line up with TRBD1. The CDR3 has 12 residues. The germline gives CDR1 MGHRA, CDR2 YSYEKL. V gave up 4 bases and J gave up 10 bases; unmatched junction bases: 4. The CDR3: CASSRTGVEQFF. DNA of the CDR3: TGCGCCAGCAGCCGAACAGGGGTCGAGCAGTTCTTC.

This clonotype showed up just a few times. This rearrangement joins TRBV11-2 to TRBJ2-1; perhaps TRBD2 as D (6 bases). With 5 bases removed from V and 5 bases from J, the gap between germline ends came to 22 bases. Germline loops: CDR1 SGHAT, CDR2 FQNNGV. The CDR3 sequence is 17 residues long. The CDR3 is CASSRRVDGLPDNEQFF. The CDR3 bases are TGTGCCAGCAGCCGTAGGGTTGACGGACTACCGGACAATGAGCAGTTCTTC.

In its sample, this clonotype was seen a few times. For the CDR3, the DNA is TGTGCCAGCAGTTCCGCGGAGACCCAGTACTTC. Residues: CASSSAETQYF. The chain is built from TRBV6-5 and TRBJ2-5; D is unresolved. Trimming removed 4 bases at V and 5 bases at J, with 5 bases between. Germline V gives CDR1 MNHEY, CDR2 SVGAGI. The CDR3 is 11 amino acids.

This clonotype has just a few counts. This rearrangement joins TRBV2 to TRBJ2-5, with 9 bases matching TRBD1. The germline V gene encodes CDR1 SNHLY and CDR2 FYNNEI. The CDR3 totals 14 residues. J was trimmed by 5 bases and V by 3 bases; bases with no gene match: 4. For the CDR3, the DNA is TGTGCCAGCAGTGAGGACAGGGGTTGGGAGACCCAGTACTTC. This encodes CASSEDRGWETQYF.

This clonotype showed up just a few times. The chain is built from TRBV20-1 and TRBJ1-2, with D maybe TRBD1 (5 bases). The CDR3 has 13 residues. V gave up 4 bases and J gave up 0 bases, with 9 bases separating them. Germline assignment: CDR1 DFQATT and CDR2 SNEGSKA (reference sequence). The CDR3 nucleotides are TGCAGTGCTAATGGGGGGGCTAACTATGGCTACACCTTC. Translated, it gives CSANGGANYGYTF.

This clonotype was counted many times. The chain carries TRBV20-1 and TRBJ1-2; unclear D gene. V lost 2 bases and J lost 0, with 10 bases in between. Germline-derived CDR1 and CDR2 are DFQATT and SNEGSKA (reference sequence). The CDR3 has 14 amino acids. The CDR3 coding sequence is TGCAGTGCTAGATTACCCAGCTCTAACTATGGCTACACCTTC. It is translated as CSARLPSSNYGYTF.

The chain combines TRBV27 with TRBJ2-1; D gene ambiguous. The V end lost 1 base, the J end lost 0 bases, and 10 bases lay between the germline ends. Germline lookup yields CDR1 MNHEY and CDR2 SMNVEV (reference sequence). The CDR3 length is 16 residues. In nucleotides, the CDR3 is TGTGCCAGCAGTTTATATGTACAGAGCTCCTACAATGAGCAGTTCTTC. Residues: CASSLYVQSSYNEQFF.

This clonotype was seen at least ten times. The chain employs TRBV20-1 and TRBJ2-7; 8 nucleotides align to TRBD2. In germline, CDR1 is DFQATT, CDR2 SNEGSKA (reference sequence). Trimming removed 0 bases from V and 7 bases from J; junction bases left unmatched: 5. The CDR3 is 13 amino acids. The CDR3 sequence is CSARDLTSEEQYF. The CDR3 nucleotides read TGCAGTGCTAGAGATCTGACTAGCGAAGAGCAGTACTTC.

This clonotype was detected a few times. The rearrangement joins TRBV12-3 or TRBV12-4 to TRBJ2-5; possibly TRBD1 for D (6 bases). The CDR3 contains 15 residues. V dropped 9 bases and J dropped 4 bases, with 21 bases sitting between them. CDR3: CASQGQGRVRETQYF. In DNA form, the CDR3 reads TGTGCCAGTCAGGGGCAGGGGAGAGTCAGAGAGACCCAGTACTTC.

CDR3 sequence (DNA): TGTGCCACCAATCCACAGACCTCGGGGCCAGCTTTCTTT. Its translation: CATNPQTSGPAFF. The genes are TRBV15 and TRBJ1-1, with D perhaps matching TRBD1 (5 bases). CDR1 and CDR2 from the germline V gene are LNHNV and YYDKDF (reference sequence). Trimming stripped 7 bases from V and 10 bases from J, with 19 bases between. The CDR3 extends over 13 amino acids.

This chain links TRBV11-2 with TRBJ2-7, with a weak D call TRBD1 (5 bases). Germline V gene lookup returns CDR1 SGHAT and CDR2 FQNNGV. This CDR3 comprises 13 residues. V was shortened by 1 base and J by 10 bases, with 14 bases between the two germline ends. The CDR3 bases are TGTGCCAGCAGCTTAGTCTCCCAGGGCCCTCAGTACTTC. The encoded protein is CASSLVSQGPQYF.

This clonotype was detected ten times or more. J is TRBJ2-7 and V is TRBV20-1, with 10 nucleotides matching TRBD2. V dropped 1 base and J dropped 2; count of bases not matched to a gene: 14. The CDR3 runs to 18 residues. Looked up from germline, CDR1 is DFQATT and CDR2 is SNEGSKA (reference sequence). The CDR3 bases are TGCAGTGCTAGAGGAACGGATAGCGGGGGGACTGTAACCTACGAGCAGTACTTC. This translates into CSARGTDSGGTVTYEQYF.